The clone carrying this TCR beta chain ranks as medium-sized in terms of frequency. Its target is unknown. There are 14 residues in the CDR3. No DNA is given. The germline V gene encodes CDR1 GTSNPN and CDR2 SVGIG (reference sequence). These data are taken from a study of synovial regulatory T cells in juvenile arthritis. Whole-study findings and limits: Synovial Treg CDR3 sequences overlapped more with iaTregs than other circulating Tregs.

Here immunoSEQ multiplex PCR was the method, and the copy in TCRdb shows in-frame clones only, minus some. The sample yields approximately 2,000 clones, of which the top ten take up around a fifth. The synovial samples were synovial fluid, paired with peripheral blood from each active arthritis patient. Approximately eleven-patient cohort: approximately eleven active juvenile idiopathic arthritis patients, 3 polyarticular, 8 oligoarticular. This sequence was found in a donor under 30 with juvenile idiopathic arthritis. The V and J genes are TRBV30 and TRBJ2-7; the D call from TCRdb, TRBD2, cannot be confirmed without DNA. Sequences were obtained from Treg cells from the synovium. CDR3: CAWSRFGVGGEQYF.